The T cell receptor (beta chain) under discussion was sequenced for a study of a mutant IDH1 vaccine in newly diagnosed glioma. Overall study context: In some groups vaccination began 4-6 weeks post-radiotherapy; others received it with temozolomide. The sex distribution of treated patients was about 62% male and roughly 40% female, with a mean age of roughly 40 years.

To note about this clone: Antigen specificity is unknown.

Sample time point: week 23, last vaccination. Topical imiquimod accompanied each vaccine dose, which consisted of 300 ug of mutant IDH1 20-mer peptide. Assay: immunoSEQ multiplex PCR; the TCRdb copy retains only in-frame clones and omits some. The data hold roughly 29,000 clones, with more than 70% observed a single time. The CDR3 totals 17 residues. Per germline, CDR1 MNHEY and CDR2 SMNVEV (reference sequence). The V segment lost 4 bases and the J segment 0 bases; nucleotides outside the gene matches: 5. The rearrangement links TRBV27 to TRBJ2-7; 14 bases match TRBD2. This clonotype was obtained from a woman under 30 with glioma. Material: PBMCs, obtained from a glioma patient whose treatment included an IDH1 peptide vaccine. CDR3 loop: CASSSGLAGVSSYEQYF. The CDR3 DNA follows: TGTGCCAGCAGTTCGGGACTAGCGGGGGTGAGCTCCTACGAGCAGTACTTC.